The present TCR beta chain was sequenced within a study of blood T cells in healthy people across ages. Each sample yielded at least 6 million isolated PBMCs. PCR was performed a second time for roughly 7 to 11 cycles using a sample-barcoded 5' primer and a J-beta primer mix. TCRdb redid the calling of the 5' RACE reads with MiXCR, one entry per CDR3 protein. The sample has some 710,000 distinct CDR3 sequences, about 42% seen once. In this sample, this clonotype turned up a few times. This TCR came from a man aged 80 or over in good health. The material sequenced was blood.

Here the CDR3 DNA reads TGCAGTGCCTATGGGACAGGGGAGGGCTACACCTTC. Its protein product is CSAYGTGEGYTF. The chain employs TRBV20-1 and TRBJ1-2; 10 positions agree with TRBD1. CDR3 length equals 12 residues. The V and J ends lost 6 bases and 8 bases, in that order; junction bases with no gene match: 6. Germline lookup yields CDR1 DFQATT and CDR2 SNEGSKA (reference sequence).